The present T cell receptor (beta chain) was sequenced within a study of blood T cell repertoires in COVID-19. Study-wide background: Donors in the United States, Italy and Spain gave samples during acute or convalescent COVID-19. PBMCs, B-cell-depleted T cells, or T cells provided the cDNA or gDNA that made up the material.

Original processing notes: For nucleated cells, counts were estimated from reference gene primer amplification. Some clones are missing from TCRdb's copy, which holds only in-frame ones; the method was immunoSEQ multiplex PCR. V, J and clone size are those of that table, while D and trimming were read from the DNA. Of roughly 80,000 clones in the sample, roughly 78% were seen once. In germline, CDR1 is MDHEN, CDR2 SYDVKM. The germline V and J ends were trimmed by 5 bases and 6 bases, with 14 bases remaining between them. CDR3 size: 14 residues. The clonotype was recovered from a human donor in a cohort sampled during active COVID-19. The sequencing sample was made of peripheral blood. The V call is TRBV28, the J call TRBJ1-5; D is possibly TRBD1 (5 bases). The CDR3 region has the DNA TGTGCCAGCAGTCAACAGGTTAGAGTTCAGCCCCAGCATTTT. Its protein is CASSQQVRVQPQHF. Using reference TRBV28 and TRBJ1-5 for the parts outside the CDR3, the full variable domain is DVKVTQSSRYLVKRTGEKVFLECVQDMDHENMFWYRQDPGLGLRLIYFSYDVKMKEKGDIPEGYSVSREKKERFSLILESASTNQTSMYLCASSQQVRVQPQHFGDGTRLSIL.